This TCR beta chain was identified in a study of blood T cells in healthy people across ages. Trimming pared 0 bases from V and 2 bases from J, leaving 14 bases between. Germline V gene lookup returns CDR1 LGHNA and CDR2 YNFKEQ. The CDR3 length is 17 residues. A sample-barcoded 5' primer and a J-beta primer mix were used in a second PCR of roughly 7 to 12 cycles. MiXCR, applied by TCRdb to the 5' RACE reads, yields one record per CDR3 protein. The table records approximately 2,000,000 distinct CDR3 sequences, about 39% of them present only once. This receptor was identified in a human donor in good health. This chain links TRBV4-2 with TRBJ2-1; D remains ambiguous. Sample: blood. Here the CDR3 DNA reads TGTGCCAGCAGCCAAGATCATATAGGCGAAACCTACAATGAGCAGTTCTTC. It codes for CASSQDHIGETYNEQFF.